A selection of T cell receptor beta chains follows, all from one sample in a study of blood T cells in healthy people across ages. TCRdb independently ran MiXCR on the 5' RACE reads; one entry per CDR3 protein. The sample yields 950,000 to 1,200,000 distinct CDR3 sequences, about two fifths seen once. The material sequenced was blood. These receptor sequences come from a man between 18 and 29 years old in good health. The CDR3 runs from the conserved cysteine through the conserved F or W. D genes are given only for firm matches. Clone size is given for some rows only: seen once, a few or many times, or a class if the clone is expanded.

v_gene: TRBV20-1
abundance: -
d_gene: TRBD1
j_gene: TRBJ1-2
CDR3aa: CSATETGTVSYGYTF
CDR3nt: TGCAGTGCTACGGAGACAGGGACCGTTTCCTATGGCTACACCTTC

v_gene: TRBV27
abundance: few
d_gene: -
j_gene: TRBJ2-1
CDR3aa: CASSLLGPVDNEQFF
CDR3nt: TGTGCCAGCAGTTTGTTAGGTCCGGTCGACAATGAGCAGTTCTTC

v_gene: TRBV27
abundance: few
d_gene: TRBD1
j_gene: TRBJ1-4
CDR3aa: CASSWDRSNEKLFF
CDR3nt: TGTGCCAGCAGTTGGGACAGGAGTAATGAAAAACTGTTTTTT

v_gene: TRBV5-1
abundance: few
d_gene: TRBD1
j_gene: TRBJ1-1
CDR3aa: CASSYTRDSFEAFF
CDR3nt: TGCGCCAGCAGCTATACCCGGGACAGCTTTGAAGCTTTCTTT

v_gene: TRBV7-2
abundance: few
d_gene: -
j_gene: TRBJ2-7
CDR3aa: CASSQSTVGDYEQYF
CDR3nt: TGTGCCAGCAGCCAATCGACAGTGGGTGACTACGAGCAGTACTTC

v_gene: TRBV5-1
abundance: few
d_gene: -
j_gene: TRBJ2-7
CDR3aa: CASSLAGNSYEQYF
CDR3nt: TGCGCCAGCAGCTTGGCAGGGAACTCCTACGAGCAGTACTTC

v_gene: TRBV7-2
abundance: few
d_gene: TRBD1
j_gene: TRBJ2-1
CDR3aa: CASSLDRTGMSYNEQFF
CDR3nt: TGTGCCAGCAGCTTAGATAGGACAGGGATGAGCTACAATGAGCAGTTCTTC

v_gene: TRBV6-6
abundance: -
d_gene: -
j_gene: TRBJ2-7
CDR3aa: CASSYSMGGEQYF
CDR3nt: TGTGCCAGCAGTTACTCGATGGGGGGCGAGCAGTACTTC

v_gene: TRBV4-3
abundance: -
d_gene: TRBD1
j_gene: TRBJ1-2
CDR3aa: CASSQETGTGNYGYTF
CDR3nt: TGCGCCAGCAGCCAAGAAACCGGGACAGGCAACTATGGCTACACCTTC

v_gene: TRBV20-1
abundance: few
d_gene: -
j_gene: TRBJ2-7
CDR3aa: CSARNPDGSYEQYF
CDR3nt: TGCAGTGCTAGAAACCCGGACGGATCCTACGAGCAGTACTTC

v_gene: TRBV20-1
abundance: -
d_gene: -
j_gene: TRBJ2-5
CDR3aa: CSVSRGVEETQYF
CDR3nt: TGCAGTGTTTCGCGCGGCGTCGAAGAGACCCAGTACTTC

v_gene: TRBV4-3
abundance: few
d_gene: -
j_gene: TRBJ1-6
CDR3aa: CASSLKGFQSPLHF
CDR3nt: TGCGCCAGCAGCCTAAAGGGGTTTCAGTCACCCCTCCACTTT

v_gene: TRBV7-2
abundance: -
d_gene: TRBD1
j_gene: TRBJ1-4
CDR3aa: CASSLGGQGNEKLFF
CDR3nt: TGTGCCAGCAGCTTAGGGGGACAGGGTAATGAAAAACTGTTTTTT

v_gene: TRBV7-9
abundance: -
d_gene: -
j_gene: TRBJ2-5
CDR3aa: CASSLLLGGETQYF
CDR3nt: TGTGCCAGCAGCTTACTTCTAGGGGGAGAGACCCAGTACTTC

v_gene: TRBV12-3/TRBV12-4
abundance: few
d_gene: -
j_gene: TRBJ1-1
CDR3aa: CASSFRAAEAFF
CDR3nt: TGTGCCAGCAGTTTTAGGGCAGCTGAAGCTTTCTTT

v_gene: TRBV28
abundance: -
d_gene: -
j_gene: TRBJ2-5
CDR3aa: CASSLVRIGTQYF
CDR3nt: TGTGCCAGCAGCTTAGTCCGAATAGGGACCCAGTACTTC

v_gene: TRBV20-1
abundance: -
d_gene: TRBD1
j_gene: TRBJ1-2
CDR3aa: CSAGDRGGYTF
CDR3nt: TGCAGTGCAGGGGACAGGGGTGGCTACACCTTC

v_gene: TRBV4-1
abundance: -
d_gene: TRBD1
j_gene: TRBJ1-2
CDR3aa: CASSRPILRGDGYTF
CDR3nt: TGCGCCAGCAGCCGACCGATCCTCAGGGGGGATGGCTACACCTTC

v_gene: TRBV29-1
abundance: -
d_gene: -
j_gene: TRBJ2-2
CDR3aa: CSVDTGRTGELFF
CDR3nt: TGCAGCGTTGACACAGGGCGGACCGGGGAGCTGTTTTTT

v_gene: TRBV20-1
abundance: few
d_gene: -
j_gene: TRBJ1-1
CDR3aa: CSAQRGQNTEAFF
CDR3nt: TGCAGTGCGCAACGGGGACAGAACACTGAAGCTTTCTTT

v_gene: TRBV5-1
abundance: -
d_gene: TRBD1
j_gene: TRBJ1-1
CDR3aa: CASSDLQGALTEAFF
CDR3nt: TGCGCCAGCAGCGACTTACAGGGGGCGCTTACTGAAGCTTTCTTT

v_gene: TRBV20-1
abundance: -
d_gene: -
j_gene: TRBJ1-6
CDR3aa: CSARSGSDNSPLHF
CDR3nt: TGCAGTGCTAGAAGTGGCAGCGATAATTCACCCCTCCACTTT

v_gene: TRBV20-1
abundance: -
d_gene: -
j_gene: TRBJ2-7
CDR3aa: CSATPTWFSPYEQYF
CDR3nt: TGCAGTGCTACTCCGACCTGGTTTTCCCCCTACGAGCAGTACTTC